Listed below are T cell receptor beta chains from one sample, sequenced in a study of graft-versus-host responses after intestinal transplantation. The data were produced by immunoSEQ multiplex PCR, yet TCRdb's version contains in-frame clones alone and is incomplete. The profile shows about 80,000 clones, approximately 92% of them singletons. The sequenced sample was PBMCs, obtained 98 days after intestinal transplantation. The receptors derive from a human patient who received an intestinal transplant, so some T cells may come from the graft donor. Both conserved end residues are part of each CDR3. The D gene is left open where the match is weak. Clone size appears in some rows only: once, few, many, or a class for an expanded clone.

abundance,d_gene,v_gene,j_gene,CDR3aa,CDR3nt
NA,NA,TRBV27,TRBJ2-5,CASSLSKGGFWETQYF,TGTGCCAGCAGTTTATCCAAGGGGGGGTTCTGGGAGACCCAGTACTTC
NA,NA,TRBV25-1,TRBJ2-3,CASSEALGKGTDTQYF,TGTGCCAGCAGTGAAGCTCTAGGAAAGGGCACAGATACGCAGTATTTT
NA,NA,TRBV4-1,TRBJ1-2,CASSQIGAGPTYGYTF,TGCGCCAGCAGCCAAATTGGGGCGGGGCCCACCTATGGCTACACCTTC
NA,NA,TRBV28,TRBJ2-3,CASSGDMTSTDTQYF,TGTGCCAGCAGCGGGGATATGACTAGCACAGATACGCAGTATTTT
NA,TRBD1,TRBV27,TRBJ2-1,CASSPGQGVGNEQFF,TGTGCCAGCAGTCCGGGGCAGGGGGTAGGCAATGAGCAGTTCTTC
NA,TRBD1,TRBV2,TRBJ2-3,CASSTGTGGTTDTQYF,TGTGCCAGCAGCACCGGGACAGGTGGGACCACAGATACGCAGTATTTT
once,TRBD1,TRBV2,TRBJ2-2,CASMPGQGYTGELFF,TGTGCCAGCATGCCGGGACAGGGATACACCGGGGAGCTGTTTTTT
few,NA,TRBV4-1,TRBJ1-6,CASSQDPFRSYNSPLHF,TGCGCCAGCAGCCAAGATCCCTTCAGGTCCTATAATTCACCCCTCCACTTT
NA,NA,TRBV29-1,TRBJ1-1,CSVLENTEAFF,TGCAGCGTTTTGGAGAACACTGAAGCTTTCTTT
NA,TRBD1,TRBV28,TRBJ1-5,CASSHWTGGINQPQHF,TGTGCCAGCAGTCACTGGACAGGGGGCATCAATCAGCCCCAGCATTTT
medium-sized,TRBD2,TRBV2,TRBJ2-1,CASSATSGGSNEQFF,TGTGCCAGCAGTGCGACTAGCGGGGGATCCAATGAGCAGTTCTTC
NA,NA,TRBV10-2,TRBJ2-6,CATKPSSGANALTF,TGCGCCACTAAGCCGTCATCTGGGGCCAACGCCCTGACTTTC
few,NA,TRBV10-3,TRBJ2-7,CAIREEDRAYEQYF,TGTGCCATCAGGGAGGAGGACAGAGCCTACGAGCAGTACTTC
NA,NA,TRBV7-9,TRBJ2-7,CASSLRWQGAYEQYF,TGTGCCAGCAGCTTAAGGTGGCAGGGCGCTTACGAGCAGTACTTC
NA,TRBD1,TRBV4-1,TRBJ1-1,CASSQHSTGGTEAFF,TGCGCCAGCAGCCAACACTCTACAGGGGGAACTGAAGCTTTCTTT
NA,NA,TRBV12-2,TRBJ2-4,CASRTPRGSVAKNIQYF,TGTGCAAGTCGCACCCCGAGGGGGAGTGTGGCCAAAAACATTCAGTACTTC
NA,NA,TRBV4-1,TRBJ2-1,CASSQTGFEEQFF,TGCGCCAGCAGCCAAACAGGGTTCGAGGAGCAGTTCTTC
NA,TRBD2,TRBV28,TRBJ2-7,CASSFGGLAVSYEQYF,TGTGCCAGCAGTTTCGGGGGACTAGCGGTTTCCTACGAGCAGTACTTC
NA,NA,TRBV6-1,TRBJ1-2,CASSEGRGSAGYGYTF,TGTGCCAGCAGTGAAGGGCGCGGGTCTGCGGGCTATGGCTACACCTTC
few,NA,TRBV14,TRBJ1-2,CASSQGYRDYGYTF,TGTGCCAGCAGCCAAGGGTACAGGGACTATGGCTACACCTTC
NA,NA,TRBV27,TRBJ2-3,CASSLAQITDTQYF,TGTGCCAGCAGTTTAGCCCAGATCACAGATACGCAGTATTTT
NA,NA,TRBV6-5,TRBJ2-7,CASSPDPGQSYEQYF,TGTGCCAGCAGTCCGGACCCCGGACAGTCCTACGAGCAGTACTTC
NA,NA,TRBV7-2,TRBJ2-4,CASSPQPERNIQYF,TGTGCCAGCAGCCCCCAACCGGAGAGGAACATTCAGTACTTC
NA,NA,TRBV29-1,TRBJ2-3,CSGSGGPSTDTQYF,TGCAGCGGTTCCGGCGGGCCGAGCACAGATACGCAGTATTTT
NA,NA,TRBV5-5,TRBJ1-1,CASSLSTVRGSAEAFF,TGTGCCAGCAGCTTGTCAACCGTGAGAGGGTCCGCTGAAGCTTTCTTT
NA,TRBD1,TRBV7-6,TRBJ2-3,CASSSRGTGGTDTQYF,TGTGCCAGCAGCTCCCGAGGGACAGGAGGCACAGATACGCAGTATTTT
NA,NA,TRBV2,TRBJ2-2,CAICWGINTGELFF,TGTGCCATATGTTGGGGGATAAACACCGGGGAGCTGTTTTTT
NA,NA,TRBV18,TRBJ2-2,CASSLGDTGELFF,TGTGCCAGCTCACTCGGGGACACCGGGGAGCTGTTTTTT
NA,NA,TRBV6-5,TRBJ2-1,CASSYYGASEKQFF,TGTGCCAGCAGTTACTACGGAGCTTCTGAGAAGCAGTTCTTC
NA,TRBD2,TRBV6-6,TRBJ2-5,CASSYPSGGQEAQYF,TGTGCCAGCAGTTACCCTAGCGGGGGGCAAGAGGCCCAGTACTTC
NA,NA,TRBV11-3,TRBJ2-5,CASSYRYQETQYF,TGTGCCAGCAGCTATAGATACCAAGAGACCCAGTACTTC
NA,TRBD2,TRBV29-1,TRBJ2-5,CSVETAGGAETQYF,TGCAGCGTTGAAACAGCGGGAGGCGCGGAGACCCAGTACTTC
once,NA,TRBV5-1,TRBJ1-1,CATRSGPADTEAFF,TGCGCCACTCGGTCGGGTCCAGCAGACACTGAAGCTTTCTTT
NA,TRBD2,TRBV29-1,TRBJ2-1,CSVEAGAGGSYNEQFF,TGCAGCGTTGAAGCTGGAGCGGGAGGGTCCTACAATGAGCAGTTCTTC
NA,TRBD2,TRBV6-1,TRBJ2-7,CASSGGFYEQYF,TGTGCCAGCAGCGGGGGGTTCTACGAGCAGTACTTC
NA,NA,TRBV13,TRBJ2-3,CASSWGPSDTQYF,TGTGCCAGCAGCTGGGGACCCTCAGATACGCAGTATTTT
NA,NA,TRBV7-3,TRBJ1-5,CASSLSRDQPQHF,TGTGCCAGCAGCTTAAGCAGGGATCAGCCCCAGCATTTT
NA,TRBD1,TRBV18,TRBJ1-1,CASSPEQGAFGTEAFF,TGTGCCAGCTCACCTGAACAGGGGGCATTTGGCACTGAAGCTTTCTTT
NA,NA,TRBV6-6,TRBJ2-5,CASSYGSYQETQYF,TGTGCCAGCAGTTATGGGTCGTACCAAGAGACCCAGTACTTC
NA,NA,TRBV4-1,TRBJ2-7,CASSQSGLQKEQYF,TGCGCCAGCAGCCAATCGGGACTCCAGAAGGAACAGTACTTC
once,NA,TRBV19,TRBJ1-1,CASSLAVGGGENTEAFF,TGTGCCAGTAGTCTCGCCGTGGGGGGGGGCGAGAACACTGAAGCTTTCTTT
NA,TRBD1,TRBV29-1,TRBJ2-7,CSVEDRGQGGDEQYF,TGCAGCGTTGAAGATCGAGGACAGGGTGGTGACGAGCAGTACTTC
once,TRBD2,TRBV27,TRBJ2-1,CASGTSGNNEQFF,TGTGCCAGCGGGACTAGCGGAAACAATGAGCAGTTCTTC
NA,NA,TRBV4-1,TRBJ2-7,CASSQSRQGPYEQYF,TGCGCCAGCAGCCAGTCCCGGCAGGGTCCCTACGAGCAGTACTTC
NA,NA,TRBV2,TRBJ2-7,CASSEKSWRGRYEQYF,TGTGCCAGCAGTGAAAAGTCGTGGCGGGGCCGCTACGAGCAGTACTTC
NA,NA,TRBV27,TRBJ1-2,CASSSRSGANYGYTF,TGTGCCAGCAGTTCACGATCTGGAGCTAACTATGGCTACACCTTC